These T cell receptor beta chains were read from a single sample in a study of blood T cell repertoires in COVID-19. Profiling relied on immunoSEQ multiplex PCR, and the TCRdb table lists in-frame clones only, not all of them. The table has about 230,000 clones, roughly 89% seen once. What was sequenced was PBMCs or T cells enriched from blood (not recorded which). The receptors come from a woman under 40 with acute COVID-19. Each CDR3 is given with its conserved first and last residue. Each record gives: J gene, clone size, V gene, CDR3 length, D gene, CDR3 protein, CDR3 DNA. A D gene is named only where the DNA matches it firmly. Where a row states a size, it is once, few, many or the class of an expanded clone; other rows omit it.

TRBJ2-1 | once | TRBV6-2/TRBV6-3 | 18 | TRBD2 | CASSYGASGGRVSNEQFF | TGTGCCAGCAGTTACGGGGCTAGCGGGGGTCGGGTTTCAAATGAGCAGTTCTTC
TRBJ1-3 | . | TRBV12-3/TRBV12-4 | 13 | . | CASSQSQGYTIYF | TGTGCCAGCAGTCAGTCGCAGGGTTACACCATATATTTT
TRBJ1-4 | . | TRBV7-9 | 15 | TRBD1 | CASSLDGQGNEKLFF | TGTGCCAGCAGCCTCGACGGACAGGGGAACGAAAAACTGTTTTTT
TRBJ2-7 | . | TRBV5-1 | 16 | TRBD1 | CASSSKTGTGENEQYF | TGCGCCAGCAGCTCTAAAACCGGGACAGGGGAAAACGAGCAGTACTTC
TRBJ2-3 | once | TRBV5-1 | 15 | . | CASSFAGGSTDTQYF | TGCGCCAGCAGCTTCGCAGGGGGGAGCACAGATACGCAGTATTTT
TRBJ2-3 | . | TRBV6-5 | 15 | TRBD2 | CASSFAGGITDTQYF | TGTGCCAGCAGTTTTGCGGGGGGGATCACAGATACGCAGTATTTT
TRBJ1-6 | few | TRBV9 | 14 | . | CASSRDNYNSPLHF | TGTGCCAGCAGCCGGGACAACTATAATTCACCCCTCCACTTT
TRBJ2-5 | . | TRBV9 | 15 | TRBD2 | CASSVFGGMQETQYF | TGTGCCAGCAGCGTATTCGGGGGGATGCAAGAGACCCAGTACTTC
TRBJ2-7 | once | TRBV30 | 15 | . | CAWSEGLKIPYEQYF | TGTGCCTGGAGCGAGGGACTCAAAATTCCCTACGAGCAGTACTTC
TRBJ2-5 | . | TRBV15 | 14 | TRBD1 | CATSGGQGGETQYF | TGTGCCACCAGCGGGGGACAGGGAGGGGAGACCCAGTACTTC
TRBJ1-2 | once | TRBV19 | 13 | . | CATTRDSSYGYTF | TGTGCCACCACGAGGGACTCATCCTATGGCTACACCTTC
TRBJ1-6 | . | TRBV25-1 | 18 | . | CASSVGPPGGSYNSPLHF | TGTGCCAGCAGTGTCGGTCCGCCGGGAGGCTCCTATAATTCACCCCTCCACTTT
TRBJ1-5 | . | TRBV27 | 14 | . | CASSLSYSNQPQHF | TGTGCCAGCAGTCTTAGTTATAGCAATCAGCCCCAGCATTTT
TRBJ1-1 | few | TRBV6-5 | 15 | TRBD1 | CASRPRDRVNTEAFF | TGTGCCAGCAGGCCCCGGGACAGGGTGAACACTGAAGCTTTCTTT
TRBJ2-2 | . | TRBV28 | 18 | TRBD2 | CASSNTGTSGEVYGELFF | TGTGCCAGCAGTAACACCGGGACTAGCGGGGAAGTTTACGGGGAGCTGTTTTTT
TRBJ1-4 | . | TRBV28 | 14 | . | CASSPHLWREKLFF | TGTGCCAGCAGCCCCCATCTGTGGAGGGAAAAACTGTTTTTT
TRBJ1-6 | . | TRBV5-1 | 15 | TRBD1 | CASSSGQGGISPLHF | TGCGCCAGCAGCTCAGGACAGGGGGGAATTTCACCCCTCCACTTT
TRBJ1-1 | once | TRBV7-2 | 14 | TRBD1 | CASSSRTGKTEAFF | TGTGCCAGCAGCTCCAGGACAGGGAAAACTGAAGCTTTCTTT
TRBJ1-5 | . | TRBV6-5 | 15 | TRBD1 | CASISQGGSNQPQHF | TGTGCCAGCATTTCCCAGGGGGGTAGCAATCAGCCCCAGCATTTT
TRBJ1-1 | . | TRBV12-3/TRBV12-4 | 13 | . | CASRVGHTLGAFF | TGTGCCAGCAGAGTAGGACATACTCTGGGAGCTTTCTTT
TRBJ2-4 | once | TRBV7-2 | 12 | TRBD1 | CASSSYRGIQYF | TGTGCCAGCAGCTCCTACAGGGGAATTCAGTACTTC
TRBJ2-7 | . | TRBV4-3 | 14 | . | CASSQELGAGEQYF | TGCGCCAGCAGCCAAGAGTTGGGGGCTGGAGAGCAGTACTTC
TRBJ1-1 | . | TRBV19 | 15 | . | CASSIMAGKNTEAFF | TGTGCCAGTAGTATCATGGCAGGAAAGAACACTGAAGCTTTCTTT
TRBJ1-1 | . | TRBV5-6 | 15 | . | CASSGDAEWNTEAFF | TGTGCCAGCAGCGGAGACGCGGAGTGGAACACTGAAGCTTTCTTT
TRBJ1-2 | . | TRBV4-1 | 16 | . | CASSQEQVFRFGGYTF | TGCGCCAGCAGCCAAGAACAGGTGTTCCGGTTCGGTGGCTACACCTTC
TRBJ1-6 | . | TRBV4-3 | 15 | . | CASSQEGRGNSPLHF | TGCGCCAGCAGCCAAGAAGGGAGAGGGAATTCACCCCTCCACTTT
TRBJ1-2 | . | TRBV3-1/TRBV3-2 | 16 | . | CASSQDMGAQVYGYTF | TGTGCCAGCAGCCAAGATATGGGGGCTCAGGTCTATGGCTACACCTTC